One sample yielded the 10 T cell receptor beta chains listed below, sequenced in a study of blood T cells in healthy people across ages. With a J-beta primer mix and a sample-barcoded 5' primer, a second PCR ran 7 to 11 cycles. From the 5' RACE reads, TCRdb called clonotypes with MiXCR, one entry per CDR3 protein. In the table there are 800,000 or so distinct CDR3 sequences, less than 60% of which are singletons. The sequenced sample consisted of blood. The receptors here all came from an elderly man in good health.

The V gene is TRBV5-1, the J gene TRBJ2-7; a possible D gene is TRBD1 (5 bases). The CDR3 loop spans 17 amino acids. V was pared by 0 bases and J by 3 bases, with 19 bases between. Germline V CDR1 and CDR2: SGHRS, YFSETQ. The CDR3 DNA reads TGCGCCAGCAGCTTGGATCGCCTCACAGGAATACTCTACGAGCAGTACTTC. This translates into CASSLDRLTGILYEQYF.

This clonotype was observed a single time. The genes are TRBV24-1 and TRBJ2-7; D not certain. The end of the DNA aligns better with TRBJ2-5, so the J call may be wrong. Germline V gene lookup returns CDR1 KGHDR and CDR2 SFDVKD. The CDR3 has 14 amino acids. Here the CDR3 DNA reads TGTGCCACCAGTGATGTTCAAAGGGAAGAGACCCAGTACTTC. It specifies CATSDVQREETQYF.

About this clonotype itself: A much more abundant neighbour one base away suggests this may be a read error. The chain couples TRBV10-3 to TRBJ2-1, with 7 positions matching TRBD1. Germline CDR1 and CDR2: ENHRY and SYGVKD. V lost 10 bases and J lost 14; bases outside the gene matches: 11. The CDR3 is 11 residues long. The CDR3, as DNA: TGTGCCACCGTGGGAACAGGGGTGAAGTTCTTC. This sequence encodes CATVGTGVKFF.

The chain couples TRBV30 to TRBJ2-1; D tentatively reads TRBD1 or TRBD2 (6 bases each). The germline CDR1 and CDR2 sequences are GTSNPN and SVGIG (reference sequence). The CDR3 has 14 amino acids. V was clipped by 3 bases and J by 4 bases, with 13 bases between them. The CDR3 reads CAWRSQGTYNEQFF. The DNA of the CDR3 is TGTGCCTGGAGGTCTCAGGGGACTTACAATGAGCAGTTCTTC.

The V call is TRBV5-8, the J call TRBJ2-7; TRBD2 matches 11 bases. Germline V gene lookup returns CDR1 SGHTS and CDR2 YDEGEE. This CDR3 has 16 residues. J was trimmed by 4 bases and V by 4 bases; bases with no gene match: 10. DNA of the CDR3: TGTGCCAGCAGCAACCCCACTAGCGGGAGTAGTTACGAGCAGTACTTC. This sequence encodes CASSNPTSGSSYEQYF.

Concerning this clonotype: A read error may explain this, as a much larger clone is one base away. The rearrangement joins TRBV27 to TRBJ1-2, with D unclear. Germline CDR1 reads MNHEY; CDR2 reads SMNVEV (reference sequence). The CDR3 is made up of 12 amino acids. Trimming left V 9 bases short and J 10 bases short, with 18 bases between. CDR3 residues: CARSHSCSDYTF. The CDR3 DNA follows: TGTGCCAGAAGCCATTCGTGTTCCGACTACACCTTC.

The V and J genes are TRBV20-1 and TRBJ2-7, with unresolved D. The J call could be wrong; TRBJ2-5 is a better fit for the DNA end. This CDR3 has 12 residues. Germline V gene lookup returns CDR1 DFQATT and CDR2 SNEGSKA (reference sequence). CDR3 in DNA: TGCAGTGCTATAGGCAGCCAAGAGACCCAGTACTTC. The encoded protein is CSAIGSQETQYF.

This rearrangement joins TRBV12-3 or TRBV12-4 to TRBJ2-7; 11 bases fit TRBD2. The CDR3 spans 17 residues. V was clipped by 1 base and J by 1 base; unmatched bases: 6. The CDR3 spells CASSLGLAGGWSYEQYF. DNA of the CDR3: TGTGCCAGCAGTTTAGGGCTAGCGGGAGGATGGTCCTACGAGCAGTACTTC.

This clonotype turned up a few times. The genes are TRBV27 and TRBJ1-1; D remains unclear. Trimming removed 5 bases at V and 1 base at J, with 11 bases between. The CDR3 covers 14 residues. Germline V lookup: CDR1 MNHEY, CDR2 SMNVEV (reference sequence). CDR3 sequence: CASSPVRKNTEAFF. Written as DNA, the CDR3 is TGTGCCAGCAGTCCCGTACGAAAGAACACTGAAGCTTTCTTT.

The chain links TRBV5-1 to TRBJ2-5, with unresolved D. The V end was cut by 4 bases, the J end by 2 bases, with 9 bases between. The CDR3 runs 13 residues. CDR1 and CDR2 (germline): SGHRS, YFSETQ. CDR3 protein: CASSREAQETQYF. The CDR3 nucleotides read TGCGCCAGCAGCCGAGAGGCACAAGAGACCCAGTACTTC.